The 20 T cell receptor beta chains below were found in one sample sequenced in a study of cytomegalovirus exposure and HLA in healthy donors. The primer mix had 60 Vbeta and 13 Jbeta primers. Assay: immunoSEQ multiplex PCR; the TCRdb copy retains only in-frame clones and omits some. This table holds around 170,000 clones, 60% to 85% found once. The material sequenced was PBMCs. These receptors all stem from a woman aged 50 to 60 in good health and CMV-seropositive.

This chain joins TRBV18 and TRBJ2-2; TRBD2 agrees at 7 bases. Per the germline V gene, CDR1 is KGHSH and CDR2 is LQKENI. After removal of 1 base from V and 3 bases from J, the junction contained 11 bases not matched to a gene. The CDR3 contains 18 residues. The CDR3 bases are TGTGCCAGCTCACCACAGTCGCAGCTAGCGGTTGACACCGGGGAGCTGTTTTTT. It is translated as CASSPQSQLAVDTGELFF.

The chain links TRBV5-1 to TRBJ2-1; 10 bases map to TRBD2. This CDR3 contains 15 residues. Germline CDR1 is SGHRS and CDR2 is YFSETQ. After removal of 4 bases from V and 2 bases from J, the junction contained 3 bases not matched to a gene. The CDR3 sequence: CASSPTSGAYNEQFF. The CDR3 nucleotides read TGCGCCAGCAGCCCCACTAGCGGGGCCTACAATGAGCAGTTCTTC. Full variable domain (outside the CDR3, taken from reference TRBV5-1 and TRBJ2-1): KAGVTQTPRYLIKTRGQQVTLSCSPISGHRSVSWYQQTPGQGLQFLFEYFSETQRNKGNFPGRFSGRQFSNSRSEMNVSTLELGDSALYLCASSPTSGAYNEQFFGPGTRLTVL.

V and J are TRBV5-1 and TRBJ1-2; D perhaps matches TRBD1 (6 bases). V lost 4 bases and J 2 bases, leaving 12 bases between the germline ends. Germline CDR1 SGHRS, CDR2 YFSETQ. This CDR3 has 14 amino acids. The CDR3 DNA reads TGCGCCAGCAGCCCCGTGACAGGCAACTATGGCTACACCTTC. It specifies CASSPVTGNYGYTF.

The chain combines TRBV7-2 with TRBJ1-5; no clear D. Germline values: CDR1 SGHTA, CDR2 FQGNSA. Trimming pared 3 bases from V and 7 bases from J, leaving 7 bases between. The CDR3 extends over 12 amino acids. This CDR3 is CASSFAGQPQHF. The CDR3 DNA sequence: TGTGCCAGCAGCTTTGCGGGCCAGCCCCAGCATTTT. Full variable domain (outside the CDR3, taken from reference TRBV7-2 and TRBJ1-5): GAGVSQSPSNKVTEKGKDVELRCDPISGHTALYWYRQSLGQGLEFLIYFQGNSAPDKSGLPSDRFSAERTGGSVSTLTIQRTQQEDSAVYLCASSFAGQPQHFGDGTRLSIL.

The V gene is TRBV10-3, the J gene TRBJ1-1; possible D gene TRBD1, 6 bases. The CDR3 has 13 amino acids. CDR1 ENHRY and CDR2 SYGVKD come from the germline V gene. V lost 4 bases to trimming and J lost 1 base, with 7 bases between them. Here the CDR3 reads CAISVGGNTEAFF. As DNA, the CDR3 is TGTGCCATCAGTGTAGGGGGGAACACTGAAGCTTTCTTT.

The CDR3: CASSLMVTSSHNEQFF. DNA of the CDR3: TGTGCCAGCAGCTTAATGGTAACTAGCAGCCACAATGAGCAGTTCTTC. The chain employs TRBV7-8 and TRBJ2-1; weak D call: TRBD2 (6 bases). The CDR3 is made up of 16 amino acids. Germline lookup yields CDR1 SGHVS and CDR2 FQNEAQ. Trimming stripped 2 bases from V and 5 bases from J, with 16 bases between.

In DNA, the CDR3 is TGTGCCAGCAGTCCCCATGGGGGGCCCCTCCACTTT. Residues: CASSPHGGPLHF. The chain joins TRBV2 to TRBJ1-6, with D possibly TRBD1 on 5 matching bases. V was shortened by 5 bases and J by 13 bases, with 12 bases between the two germline ends. This CDR3 has 12 residues. CDR1 and CDR2 from the germline V gene are SNHLY and FYNNEI.

The chain links TRBV6-6 to TRBJ1-2; TRBD1 might be the D (6 bases). The CDR3 loop spans 14 amino acids. Germline loops: CDR1 MNHNY, CDR2 SVGAGI (reference sequence). V lost 4 bases and J lost 7, with 16 bases in between. CDR3 sequence: CASSFLQGDGGYTF. DNA of the CDR3: TGTGCCAGCAGTTTCCTACAGGGTGACGGTGGCTACACCTTC.

For this clone: Other DNA sequences in the same sample also yield this CDR3. V gene TRBV7-2 combines with J gene TRBJ2-7; D gene unclear. CDR1 and CDR2 (germline): SGHTA, FQGNSA. The CDR3 has 13 residues. V lost 5 bases, J lost 0 bases, and 8 bases lay in between. CDR3: CASSPRSSYEQYF. The CDR3, as DNA: TGTGCCAGCAGCCCCCGGAGCTCCTACGAGCAGTACTTC.

Here the CDR3 reads CASSTAGGGLAEGGAKNIQYF. Here the CDR3 DNA reads TGTGCCAGCAGCACCGCGGGCGGGGGACTAGCGGAGGGGGGGGCCAAAAACATTCAGTACTTC. The V gene is TRBV21-1, the J gene TRBJ2-4; TRBD2 is taken as the D call from the table, unchecked against the DNA. TRBV21-1 has pseudogene status. The CDR3 is 21 residues long.

The chain links TRBV5-6 to TRBJ1-2; no clear D gene. Germline CDR1 is SGHDT and CDR2 is YYEEEE. The V end was cut by 0 bases, the J end by 4 bases, with 13 bases between. The CDR3 consists of 15 residues. The CDR3 sequence is CASSLEPGTAYGYTF. The CDR3 DNA reads as TGTGCCAGCAGCTTGGAACCGGGTACTGCCTATGGCTACACCTTC.

This chain uses TRBV5-6 with TRBJ2-7; 9 bases fit TRBD1. CDR1 is SGHDT, CDR2 YYEEEE, per germline. The CDR3 has 14 residues. V gave up 5 bases and J gave up 5 bases; unmatched junction bases: 8. CDR3: CASRPGGDRDEQYF. The CDR3 DNA sequence: TGTGCCAGCAGGCCCGGCGGGGACAGGGACGAGCAGTACTTC.

This clone is a singleton in its sample. The J gene is TRBJ1-1, the V gene TRBV11-3, with D hard to call. V was pared by 1 base and J by 8 bases, with 11 bases between. The CDR3 runs 13 residues. In germline, CDR1 is SGHNT, CDR2 YENEEA. The CDR3 DNA follows: TGTGCCAGCAGCTTAGTTGGCCCGCGGGAAGCTTTCTTT. Translated: CASSLVGPREAFF.

The V and J genes are TRBV2 and TRBJ1-2, with TRBD1 as a possible D gene (5 bases). The germline V gene encodes CDR1 SNHLY and CDR2 FYNNEI. V was trimmed by 2 bases and J by 2 bases, leaving 9 bases between them. This CDR3 spans 14 amino acids. CDR3 sequence: CASSEQQENYGYTF. Written as DNA, the CDR3 is TGTGCCAGCAGTGAACAACAGGAAAACTATGGCTACACCTTC.

The rearrangement links TRBV5-8 to TRBJ2-3; a weak D match, TRBD1 (6 bases). The CDR3 totals 14 residues. The V end lost 5 bases, the J end lost 0 bases, and 10 bases lay between the germline ends. Germline V gene sequence: CDR1 SGHTS, CDR2 YDEGEE. CDR3 amino acids: CASRRQDSTDTQYF. CDR3 nucleotide sequence: TGTGCCAGCAGACGACAGGACAGCACAGATACGCAGTATTTT.

Turning to this clone: Other DNA sequences in the sample encode the same CDR3. The V gene is TRBV5-8, the J gene TRBJ2-3; 11 bases line up with TRBD2. Trimming at V came to 3 bases and at J to 3 bases, leaving 3 bases not matched to a gene. This CDR3 has 15 residues. CDR1 is SGHTS and CDR2 is YDEGEE in the germline V gene. CDR3 DNA sequence: TGTGCCAGCAGCTCGGGACTAGCGGCAACAGATACGCAGTATTTT. Translating it yields CASSSGLAATDTQYF.

The chain uses TRBV28 and TRBJ2-1; the D is unclear. Per germline, CDR1 MDHEN and CDR2 SYDVKM. V was trimmed by 8 bases and J by 7 bases, leaving 21 bases between them. CDR3 size: 15 residues. CDR3 loop: CASSDGSPSANEQFF. The DNA of the CDR3 is TGTGCCAGCTCTGACGGCTCGCCGAGCGCAAATGAGCAGTTCTTC.

J is TRBJ1-1 and V is TRBV6-1, with 12 bases identical to TRBD1. Germline V gene lookup returns CDR1 MNHNS and CDR2 SASEGT. The CDR3 loop spans 14 amino acids. V dropped 6 bases and J dropped 6; count of bases not matched to a gene: 5. CDR3: CASRKGTGGPEAFF. The CDR3 DNA is TGTGCCAGCAGGAAAGGGACAGGGGGCCCTGAAGCTTTCTTT.

The chain recombines TRBV2 with TRBJ2-3; possible D gene TRBD1, 6 bases. From germline, CDR1 is SNHLY and CDR2 FYNNEI. V dropped 4 bases and J dropped 4 bases, with 15 bases sitting between them. The CDR3 has 15 amino acids. The CDR3 region has the DNA TGTGCCAGCAGTGGGGGGCAGGTTCTGGCAGATACGCAGTATTTT. It translates to CASSGGQVLADTQYF.

The chain employs TRBV7-9 and TRBJ2-1; tentative D call: TRBD1 (6 bases). The CDR3 runs 16 residues. Trimming removed 5 bases at V and 0 bases at J, with 14 bases between. CDR1 and CDR2 from the germline V gene are SEHNR and FQNEAQ (reference sequence). The CDR3 here is CASSRYAGDSYNEQFF. CDR3 bases: TGTGCCAGCAGCCGATACGCAGGGGACTCCTACAATGAGCAGTTCTTC.